A single sample gave rise to the 26 T cell receptor beta chains below, sequenced in a study of blood T cell repertoires in COVID-19. Sequenced by immunoSEQ multiplex PCR; TCRdb stores in-frame clones only, minus some. Here the sample spans around 68,000 clones, roughly 91% being singletons. The specimen was peripheral blood. The receptors derive from a human donor in a cohort sampled during active COVID-19.

The rearrangement uses TRBV15 and TRBJ2-5; a weak D match, TRBD1 (6 bases). Germline V CDR1 and CDR2: LNHNV, YYDKDF (reference sequence). The CDR3 totals 15 residues. V lost 0 bases and J 4 bases, leaving 12 bases between the germline ends. The chain's CDR3 is CATSRDFGRGETQYF. The CDR3 nucleotides are TGTGCCACCAGCAGAGATTTCGGCAGGGGAGAGACCCAGTACTTC. Full variable domain (rest looked up from reference TRBV15 and TRBJ2-5): DAMVIQNPRYQVTQFGKPVTLSCSQTLNHNVMYWYQQKSSQAPKLLFHYYDKDFNNEADTPDNFQSRRPNTSFCFLDIRSPGLGDTAMYLCATSRDFGRGETQYFGPGTRLLVL.

This rearrangement joins TRBV10-1 to TRBJ2-7, with a weak D call TRBD2 (6 bases). The CDR3 has 15 amino acids. Germline V gene sequence: CDR1 WNHNN, CDR2 SYGVQD (reference sequence). V was shortened by 3 bases and J by 2 bases, with 14 bases between the two germline ends. In DNA form, the CDR3 reads TGCGCCAGCAGTGATTCCGGCGGGGTACCCTACGAGCAGTACTTC. Protein sequence: CASSDSGGVPYEQYF.

Written as DNA, the CDR3 is TGTGCCACACGCGGAGGAGCGGGAGGCAGGAATACGCAGTATTTT. As protein: CATRGGAGGRNTQYF. The gene calls are TRBV10-3 and TRBJ2-3, with 9 bases matching TRBD2. With V trimmed by 10 bases and J by 7 bases, 15 bases remained unmatched. Germline CDR1 and CDR2: ENHRY and SYGVKD. The CDR3 contains 15 residues.

This rearrangement joins TRBV27 to TRBJ2-7; D might be TRBD1 (5 bases). The CDR3 spans 13 residues. Trimming pared 0 bases from V and 5 bases from J, leaving 8 bases between. Germline V gene lookup returns CDR1 MNHEY and CDR2 SMNVEV (reference sequence). The CDR3 sequence: CASSLSGLNEQYF. As DNA, the CDR3 is TGTGCCAGCAGTTTATCGGGGCTCAACGAGCAGTACTTC.

Worth noting for this clone: The same CDR3 arises from other DNA sequences in this sample as well. The rearrangement links TRBV7-9 to TRBJ1-1, with TRBD1 matching 8 bases. CDR3 size: 14 residues. V gave up 3 bases and J gave up 2 bases; unmatched junction bases: 2. The germline V gene has CDR1 SEHNR and CDR2 FQNEAQ (reference sequence). The CDR3 coding sequence is TGTGCCAGCAGCTTCGGACAGGGCAACACTGAAGCTTTCTTT. Its translation: CASSFGQGNTEAFF.

The chain's CDR3 is CASSADRGDTQYF. The CDR3 DNA follows: TGTGCCAGCAGCGCCGACAGGGGAGATACGCAGTATTTT. The V call is TRBV7-8, the J call TRBJ2-3; 8 nucleotides match TRBD1. Germline V gives CDR1 SGHVS, CDR2 FQNEAQ. V trimming: 5 bases; J trimming: 5 bases; junction bases outside the gene matches: 3. The CDR3 has 13 residues.

J is TRBJ1-6 and V is TRBV19, with D hard to call. The germline V gene has CDR1 LNHDA and CDR2 SQIVND (reference sequence). The CDR3 spans 15 residues. V was clipped by 3 bases and J by 7 bases, with 13 bases between them. This CDR3 reads CASSITPAGNSPLHF. The CDR3 DNA sequence: TGTGCCAGTAGTATTACCCCGGCGGGCAATTCACCCCTCCACTTT. Using reference TRBV19 and TRBJ1-6 for the parts outside the CDR3, the full variable domain is DGGITQSPKYLFRKEGQNVTLSCEQNLNHDAMYWYRQDPGQGLRLIYYSQIVNDFQKGDIAEGYSVSREKKESFPLTVTSAQKNPTAFYLCASSITPAGNSPLHFGNGTRLTVT.

This sequence joins TRBV19 and TRBJ1-5; D is possibly TRBD1 (5 bases). The CDR3 consists of 15 residues. Per germline, CDR1 LNHDA and CDR2 SQIVND (reference sequence). Trimming took off 3 bases at V and 2 bases at J, with 11 bases between the two ends. The DNA of the CDR3 is TGTGCCAGTAGTATGGGGGGGTTCGGCAATCAGCCCCAGCATTTT. It yields the protein CASSMGGFGNQPQHF.

This clone was found once. The rearrangement joins TRBV28 to TRBJ2-2, with a possible D match to TRBD2 (7 bases). CDR1 is MDHEN, CDR2 SYDVKM, per germline. Trimming removed 4 bases at V and 6 bases at J, with 15 bases between. This CDR3 is built from 15 residues. CDR3 nucleotides: TGTGCCAGCAGTTCTATCGGGGAGGGGGCCGGGGAGCTGTTTTTT. As protein: CASSSIGEGAGELFF.

The rearrangement links TRBV7-2 to TRBJ2-5; D may be TRBD2 (5 bases). Trimming pared 2 bases from V and 7 bases from J, leaving 11 bases between. This CDR3 comprises 13 residues. Germline V CDR1 and CDR2: SGHTA, FQGNSA. CDR3: CASSLYDRGTQYF. CDR3 DNA sequence: TGTGCCAGCAGCTTATATGACCGGGGGACCCAGTACTTC.

This chain connects TRBV28 to TRBJ1-1; 9 nucleotides match TRBD1. CDR3 length: 15 residues. CDR1 is MDHEN, CDR2 SYDVKM, per germline. After removal of 4 bases from V and 1 base from J, the junction contained 4 bases not matched to a gene. CDR3 region: CASSYRGRGNTEAFF. Written as DNA, the CDR3 is TGTGCCAGCAGTTACAGGGGGCGGGGGAACACTGAAGCTTTCTTT.

The chain combines TRBV5-1 with TRBJ2-3; 9 bases map to TRBD1. This CDR3 is built from 17 residues. Germline CDR1 SGHRS, CDR2 YFSETQ. Trimming cost V 3 bases and J 4 bases; bases outside gene matches: 12. CDR3 region: CASSWGDTGGGADTQYF. CDR3 coding DNA: TGCGCCAGCAGCTGGGGTGACACAGGGGGCGGGGCAGATACGCAGTATTTT. Supplemented by reference TRBV5-1 and TRBJ2-3, the full variable domain reads KAGVTQTPRYLIKTRGQQVTLSCSPISGHRSVSWYQQTPGQGLQFLFEYFSETQRNKGNFPGRFSGRQFSNSRSEMNVSTLELGDSALYLCASSWGDTGGGADTQYFGPGTRLTVL.

This sequence joins TRBV27 and TRBJ2-7, with 12 positions matching TRBD2. Germline V lookup: CDR1 MNHEY, CDR2 SMNVEV (reference sequence). J gave up 1 base and V 1 base, and 14 bases lay outside the gene matches. The CDR3 length is 20 residues. For the CDR3, the DNA is TGTGCCAGCAGTTTATATCCCTCTAGCGGGAGGGCCCGTCGGTCCTACGAGCAGTACTTC. It specifies CASSLYPSSGRARRSYEQYF.

This clone was observed a single time. The rearrangement joins TRBV10-2 to TRBJ1-6; 11 nucleotides agree with TRBD1. Germline V gives CDR1 WSHSY, CDR2 SAAADI. Trimming at V came to 6 bases and at J to 5 bases, leaving 6 bases not matched to a gene. The CDR3 contains 16 residues. The CDR3 is CASSGQGAANNSPLHF. CDR3 DNA sequence: TGCGCCAGCAGCGGACAGGGGGCGGCAAATAATTCACCCCTCCACTTT.

The chain uses TRBV7-3 and TRBJ2-1; D may be TRBD2 (6 bases). This CDR3 comprises 15 residues. In germline, CDR1 is SGHTA, CDR2 FQGTGA. The V end was cut by 4 bases, the J end by 1 base, with 11 bases between. The CDR3 DNA reads as TGTGCCAGCAGCTCGGGCGGGAAATCCTACAATGAGCAGTTCTTC. This sequence encodes CASSSGGKSYNEQFF. The full variable domain, in which reference TRBV7-3 and TRBJ2-1 provide the parts outside the CDR3, is GAGVSQTPSNKVTEKGKYVELRCDPISGHTALYWYRQSLGQGPEFLIYFQGTGAADDSGLPNDRFFAVRPEGSVSTLKIQRTERGDSAVYLCASSSGGKSYNEQFFGPGTRLTVL.

V and J are TRBV28 and TRBJ2-7, with TRBD1 matching 8 bases. CDR1 and CDR2 (germline): MDHEN, SYDVKM. J lost 0 bases, V lost 2 bases, and 9 bases had no gene match. This CDR3 is 17 amino acids long. The CDR3 protein is CASSLRGTGHHSYEQYF. The CDR3 nucleotides read TGTGCCAGCAGTTTAAGGGGGACAGGCCACCACTCCTACGAGCAGTACTTC.

The chain links TRBV10-1 to TRBJ2-1, with TRBD2 identical over 13 bases. From germline, CDR1 is WNHNN and CDR2 SYGVQD (reference sequence). J was trimmed by 6 bases and V by 4 bases; bases with no gene match: 3. The CDR3 runs to 15 residues. CDR3 DNA sequence: TGCGCCAGCAGTGTACTAGCGGGAGGGTTCAATGAGCAGTTCTTC. Translation gives CASSVLAGGFNEQFF.

This chain uses TRBV29-1 with TRBJ2-3; the match to TRBD1 covers 10 bases. Trimming took 8 bases from V and 3 from J; bases not matched to a gene: 8. The CDR3 covers 14 residues. Germline V gene data show CDR1 as SQVTM and CDR2 as ANQGSEA. CDR3 sequence reads: CSQRDRGSTDTQYF. The CDR3, as DNA: TGCAGCCAAAGGGACAGGGGATCAACAGATACGCAGTATTTT.

The rearrangement uses TRBV28 and TRBJ1-2; D is perhaps TRBD1 (5 bases). This CDR3 region has 14 residues. The V gene lost 6 bases and the J gene lost 8 bases, with 19 bases spanning the gap. In germline, CDR1 is MDHEN, CDR2 SYDVKM. In nucleotides, the CDR3 is TGTGCCAGCAGACCCGGCCCCCCCTCAGGGGGCTACACCTTC. Translating it yields CASRPGPPSGGYTF.

The gene calls are TRBV7-9 and TRBJ2-3; D is possibly TRBD2 (6 bases). The CDR3 has 15 residues. The germline gives CDR1 SEHNR, CDR2 FQNEAQ (reference sequence). Trimming pared 4 bases from V and 0 bases from J, leaving 11 bases between. CDR3 loop: CASSSGTRSTDTQYF. The CDR3, as DNA: TGTGCCAGCAGCTCCGGGACTCGGAGCACAGATACGCAGTATTTT.

This clone has only one observation. The CDR3 bases are TGTGCCAGCAGTTTATCAGTAAAGGGGACAACTGAAGCTTTCTTT. It specifies CASSLSVKGTTEAFF. This chain uses TRBV27 with TRBJ1-1; D perhaps matches TRBD1 (6 bases). Germline loops: CDR1 MNHEY, CDR2 SMNVEV (reference sequence). Trimming took off 0 bases at V and 5 bases at J, with 13 bases between the two ends. The CDR3 sequence is 15 residues long.

This clone was recorded once. The chain has TRBV28 and TRBJ1-6; a weak D match, TRBD1 (6 bases). Germline loops: CDR1 MDHEN, CDR2 SYDVKM. V shed 6 bases and J shed 9 bases, with 15 bases lying between them. This CDR3 spans 14 amino acids. In DNA, the CDR3 is TGTGCCAGCAGGGGGACACCTGCACGTTCACCCCTCCACTTT. Protein: CASRGTPARSPLHF. Full variable domain (outside the CDR3, taken from reference TRBV28 and TRBJ1-6): DVKVTQSSRYLVKRTGEKVFLECVQDMDHENMFWYRQDPGLGLRLIYFSYDVKMKEKGDIPEGYSVSREKKERFSLILESASTNQTSMYLCASRGTPARSPLHFGNGTRLTVT.

The V and J genes are TRBV27 and TRBJ2-1; 7 nucleotides align to TRBD2. This CDR3 contains 16 residues. CDR1 and CDR2 from the germline V gene are MNHEY and SMNVEV (reference sequence). V shed 5 bases and J 5 bases; nucleotides not matched to a gene: 12. The CDR3 DNA reads TGTGCCAGCAGTCTCCGCTTGGGAGGGCCGGACAATGAGCAGTTCTTC. It translates to CASSLRLGGPDNEQFF.

J is TRBJ2-3 and V is TRBV7-9, with 11 nucleotides matching TRBD1. V trimming: 5 bases; J trimming: 11 bases; junction bases outside the gene matches: 15. Germline assignment: CDR1 SEHNR and CDR2 FQNEAQ (reference sequence). The length of the CDR3 is 16 residues. The CDR3, as DNA: TGTGCCAGCAGCCACCCCCCGGGACAGGGGGGAGACGGGCAGTATTTT. This translates into CASSHPPGQGGDGQYF.

This chain uses TRBV10-3 with TRBJ2-3, with 9 positions matching TRBD2. The V gene end was trimmed by 2 bases and the J gene end by 4 bases; junction bases not matched to a gene: 10. In germline, CDR1 is ENHRY, CDR2 SYGVKD. The CDR3 has 17 amino acids. The CDR3 is CAISEQLAGAISDTQYF. As DNA, the CDR3 is TGTGCCATCAGTGAGCAGTTAGCGGGAGCGATATCAGATACGCAGTATTTT.

V is TRBV7-3 and J is TRBJ1-3; 9 positions agree with TRBD1. Germline loops: CDR1 SGHTA, CDR2 FQGTGA. The CDR3 has 17 residues. Trimming removed 1 base from V and 4 bases from J; junction bases left unmatched: 8. The CDR3 reads CASSLRGPTGGGNTIYF. CDR3 DNA: TGTGCCAGCAGCTTAAGGGGCCCGACAGGGGGAGGAAACACCATATATTTT. The complete variable domain, with remaining parts taken from reference TRBV7-3 and TRBJ1-3, reads GAGVSQTPSNKVTEKGKYVELRCDPISGHTALYWYRQSLGQGPEFLIYFQGTGAADDSGLPNDRFFAVRPEGSVSTLKIQRTERGDSAVYLCASSLRGPTGGGNTIYFGEGSWLTVV.